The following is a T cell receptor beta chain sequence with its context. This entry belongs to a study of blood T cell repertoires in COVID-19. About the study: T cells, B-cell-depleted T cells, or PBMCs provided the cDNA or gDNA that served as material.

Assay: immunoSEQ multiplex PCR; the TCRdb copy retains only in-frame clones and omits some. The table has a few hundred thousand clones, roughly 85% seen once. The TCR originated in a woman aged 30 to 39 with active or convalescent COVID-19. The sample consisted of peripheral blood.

CDR3 DNA: TGTGCCAGTAGTACCCTCGGTAGCGGGGGCCAAGAGACCCAGTACTTC. It encodes CASSTLGSGGQETQYF. V is TRBV19 and J is TRBJ2-5; 9 bases agree with TRBD2. The germline gives CDR1 LNHDA, CDR2 SQIVND (reference sequence). This CDR3 region has 16 residues. Trimming removed 4 bases from V and 1 base from J; junction bases left unmatched: 7. Combining the CDR3 with reference TRBV19 and TRBJ2-5 gives the whole variable domain DGGITQSPKYLFRKEGQNVTLSCEQNLNHDAMYWYRQDPGQGLRLIYYSQIVNDFQKGDIAEGYSVSREKKESFPLTVTSAQKNPTAFYLCASSTLGSGGQETQYFGPGTRLLVL.